The 31 T cell receptor beta chains given below trace back to one sample, sequenced in a study of blood T cell repertoires in COVID-19. The data were produced by immunoSEQ multiplex PCR, yet TCRdb's version contains in-frame clones alone and is incomplete. Of a few hundred thousand clones in the sample, about 90% are singletons; the top ten hold around 3%. Specimen: PBMCs or T cells enriched from blood (not recorded which). Receptors were obtained from a woman aged 25-40 years who had recovered from COVID-19.

This clone was counted once. This rearrangement joins TRBV21-1 to TRBJ2-5; the table's D call of TRBD1 was not tested on the DNA. TRBV21-1 is labeled a pseudogene. The CDR3 consists of 17 residues. CDR3 protein: CASSKPITDRGRETQYF. The DNA of the CDR3 is TGTGCCAGCAGCAAACCCATTACCGACAGGGGGAGGGAGACCCAGTACTTC.

This chain joins TRBV6-5 and TRBJ2-7; D possibly corresponds to TRBD2 (5 bases). Germline V CDR1 and CDR2: MNHEY, SVGAGI. The length of the CDR3 is 13 residues. V was cut by 6 bases and J by 5 bases, with 14 bases left in between. The CDR3 here is CASSRLTGDEQYF. CDR3 nucleotide sequence: TGTGCCAGCAGCCGACTCACCGGGGACGAGCAGTACTTC.

The chain recombines TRBV6-5 with TRBJ2-3, with TRBD2 identical over 7 bases. Germline lookup yields CDR1 MNHEY and CDR2 SVGAGI. Unmatched junction bases numbered 5, after V lost 0 bases and J lost 5 bases. CDR3 length equals 15 residues. The chain's CDR3 is CASSYSGGSQDTQYF. The CDR3 coding sequence is TGTGCCAGCAGTTACTCTGGCGGGAGTCAAGATACGCAGTATTTT.

The chain combines TRBV5-1 with TRBJ1-1; 8 bases are shared with TRBD1. After removal of 3 bases from V and 3 bases from J, the junction contained 7 bases not matched to a gene. The CDR3 is 15 amino acids. Germline V gives CDR1 SGHRS, CDR2 YFSETQ. The CDR3 nucleotides are TGCGCCAGCAGCTCCTGGACAGGGACGGACACTGAAGCTTTCTTT. Its protein product is CASSSWTGTDTEAFF.

This chain uses TRBV5-8 with TRBJ2-5; the D gene is possibly TRBD2 (5 bases). The V gene lost 4 bases and the J gene lost 5 bases, with 9 bases spanning the gap. The CDR3 extends over 12 amino acids. CDR1 SGHTS and CDR2 YDEGEE come from the germline V gene. In DNA, the CDR3 is TGTGCCAGCAGCCCACAGCGGGAGACCCAGTACTTC. The encoded protein is CASSPQRETQYF.

The rearrangement links TRBV19 to TRBJ1-1; D possibly corresponds to TRBD1 (6 bases). Germline V lookup: CDR1 LNHDA, CDR2 SQIVND (reference sequence). Deletions cut 6 bases from V and 0 bases from J, with 11 bases between. The CDR3 runs to 14 residues. CDR3 loop: CASSWTALNTEAFF. CDR3 bases: TGTGCCAGTAGCTGGACAGCTTTGAACACTGAAGCTTTCTTT.

The gene calls are TRBV7-2 and TRBJ2-7; D is ambiguous. V was cut by 1 base and J by 5 bases, with 6 bases left in between. The CDR3 is 12 residues long. Germline V gene data show CDR1 as SGHTA and CDR2 as FQGNSA. In nucleotides, the CDR3 is TGTGCCAGCAGCTTAGATGCGAACGAGCAGTACTTC. Its protein product is CASSLDANEQYF.

This sequence joins TRBV19 and TRBJ2-2; TRBD2 might be the D (6 bases). The germline V gene encodes CDR1 LNHDA and CDR2 SQIVND (reference sequence). The V end lost 6 bases, the J end lost 7 bases, and 21 bases lay between the germline ends. This CDR3 has 16 amino acids. The CDR3 loop reads CASRGVVTRNDGELFF. The CDR3 nucleotides read TGTGCCAGTAGAGGGGTCGTGACTAGAAATGACGGGGAGCTGTTTTTT. Using reference TRBV19 and TRBJ2-2 for the parts outside the CDR3, the full variable domain is DGGITQSPKYLFRKEGQNVTLSCEQNLNHDAMYWYRQDPGQGLRLIYYSQIVNDFQKGDIAEGYSVSREKKESFPLTVTSAQKNPTAFYLCASRGVVTRNDGELFFGEGSRLTVL.

This rearrangement joins TRBV10-1 to TRBJ2-3; possibly TRBD2 for D (7 bases). CDR3 length: 19 residues. Trimming left V 2 bases short and J 1 base short, with 22 bases between. Germline V CDR1 and CDR2: WNHNN, SYGVQD (reference sequence). CDR3 DNA: TGCGCCAGCAGTGAGGGGGGCTGCGGGAGACCCCCCTGCACAGATACGCAGTATTTT. This codes for CASSEGGCGRPPCTDTQYF.

This chain uses TRBV18 with TRBJ1-2; D gene ambiguous. Per the germline V gene, CDR1 is KGHSH and CDR2 is LQKENI. CDR3 length: 15 amino acids. The V end lost 4 bases, the J end lost 8 bases, and 20 bases lay between the germline ends. The DNA of the CDR3 is TGTGCCAGCTCACTCGGTATAGGGAGTGAGAGGGGCTACACCTTC. As protein: CASSLGIGSERGYTF.

This clone was observed a single time. V usage is TRBV5-1 and J usage is TRBJ2-3; D perhaps matches TRBD2 (6 bases). With 5 bases removed from V and 4 bases from J, the gap between germline ends came to 17 bases. The CDR3 totals 15 residues. Germline values: CDR1 SGHRS, CDR2 YFSETQ. CDR3 in DNA: TGCGCCAGCAGGGCACTAGCTCAGGGCGCAGATACGCAGTATTTT. Translated: CASRALAQGADTQYF.

This clone was detected once. The chain uses TRBV28 and TRBJ2-3, with 9 bases lining up with TRBD2. In germline, CDR1 is MDHEN, CDR2 SYDVKM. The CDR3 has 16 residues. V was clipped by 2 bases and J by 0 bases; unmatched bases: 3. The CDR3: CASSLMAGGSTDTQYF. CDR3 sequence (DNA): TGTGCCAGCAGTTTAATGGCGGGAGGGAGCACAGATACGCAGTATTTT. Drawing the rest from reference TRBV28 and TRBJ2-3, the complete variable domain is DVKVTQSSRYLVKRTGEKVFLECVQDMDHENMFWYRQDPGLGLRLIYFSYDVKMKEKGDIPEGYSVSREKKERFSLILESASTNQTSMYLCASSLMAGGSTDTQYFGPGTRLTVL.

The chain recombines TRBV5-8 with TRBJ1-5; D is uncertain. Germline values: CDR1 SGHTS, CDR2 YDEGEE. The CDR3 runs 16 residues. The V gene lost 2 bases and the J gene lost 1 base, with 13 bases spanning the gap. CDR3 coding DNA: TGTGCCAGCAGCTTTATCGAGGGTATAAGCAATCAGCCCCAGCATTTT. The encoded protein is CASSFIEGISNQPQHF.

V and J are TRBV18 and TRBJ2-2, with D tentatively TRBD2 (6 bases). This CDR3 is built from 16 residues. The V end was cut by 2 bases, the J end by 4 bases, with 14 bases between. Germline values: CDR1 KGHSH, CDR2 LQKENI. This CDR3 reads CASSPVGGRGTGELFF. In nucleotides, the CDR3 is TGTGCCAGCTCACCAGTTGGAGGGAGAGGCACCGGGGAGCTGTTTTTT.

The chain uses TRBV6-5 and TRBJ2-7, with unresolved D. This CDR3 comprises 15 residues. V shed 0 bases and J shed 0 bases, with 9 bases lying between them. Germline V gives CDR1 MNHEY, CDR2 SVGAGI. The CDR3 sequence: CASSYSSVSSYEQYF. The CDR3 bases are TGTGCCAGCAGTTACTCGAGTGTTTCCTCCTACGAGCAGTACTTC.

The chain joins TRBV11-3 to TRBJ2-7, with D possibly being TRBD1 (6 bases). Germline loops: CDR1 SGHNT, CDR2 YENEEA. Trimming left V 2 bases short and J 5 bases short, with 13 bases between. The CDR3 covers 14 residues. The CDR3 sequence is CASSLRSGDNEQYF. The DNA for the CDR3 is TGTGCCAGCAGCTTACGGTCAGGGGACAACGAGCAGTACTTC.

This chain joins TRBV5-6 and TRBJ2-1, with 10 bases lining up with TRBD2. Germline CDR1 reads SGHDT; CDR2 reads YYEEEE. The CDR3 contains 15 residues. The junction had 3 bases not matched to a gene; V was cut back by 0 bases and J by 6 bases. This chain's CDR3 is CASSLVSSGGNEQFF. In DNA, the CDR3 is TGTGCCAGCAGCTTGGTGTCTAGCGGGGGCAATGAGCAGTTCTTC.

The chain is built from TRBV3-1 (or the pseudogene TRBV3-2) and TRBJ2-7; D is unclear. Germline assignment: CDR1 LGHDT and CDR2 YNNKEL (reference sequence). V was cut by 1 base and J by 3 bases, with 4 bases left in between. The CDR3 runs to 12 residues. This CDR3 reads CASSQVSYEQYF. As DNA, the CDR3 is TGTGCCAGCAGCCAAGTCAGCTACGAGCAGTACTTC.

CDR3 coding DNA: TGTGCCAGCAGTTTAATGTCTTATCAGCCCCAGCATTTT. The encoded protein is CASSLMSYQPQHF. The chain links TRBV12-3 or TRBV12-4 to TRBJ1-5; D not certain. The CDR3 is 13 amino acids. Trimming left V 2 bases short and J 5 bases short, with 7 bases between.

The chain links TRBV11-1 to TRBJ1-1; 8 nucleotides agree with TRBD1. Germline trimming cut 1 base from V and 7 bases from J; bases unmatched to any gene: 8. This CDR3 comprises 15 residues. CDR1 and CDR2 from the germline V gene are SGHAT and FQDESV (reference sequence). The CDR3 DNA reads TGTGCCAGCAGCTTAGGACAGGGGTTTCTCAGTGAAGCTTTCTTT. Its protein is CASSLGQGFLSEAFF.

The V and J genes are TRBV11-2 and TRBJ2-7, with 12 bases aligning to TRBD2. CDR1 SGHAT and CDR2 FQNNGV come from the germline V gene. Trimming at V came to 5 bases and at J to 1 base, leaving 6 bases not matched to a gene. This CDR3 has 16 amino acids. CDR3 in amino acids: CASSTATSGRSYEQYF. In nucleotides, the CDR3 is TGTGCCAGCAGCACCGCCACTAGCGGGAGGTCCTACGAGCAGTACTTC.

The chain uses TRBV3-1 (or the pseudogene TRBV3-2) and TRBJ2-7, with TRBD2 matching over 12 bases. Germline V CDR1 and CDR2: LGHDT, YNNKEL (reference sequence). V lost 4 bases to trimming and J lost 7 bases; unmatched junction nucleotides: 8. This CDR3 comprises 15 residues. The DNA of the CDR3 is TGTGCCAGCAGCCTATGGACTAGCGGGACAGGGGAGCAGTACTTC. This translates into CASSLWTSGTGEQYF.

The chain joins TRBV6-6 to TRBJ1-1, with TRBD1 as a possible D gene (6 bases). The CDR3 is made up of 13 amino acids. The germline CDR1 and CDR2 sequences are MNHNY and SVGAGI (reference sequence). Trimming shortened V by 5 bases and J by 7 bases, and 14 bases separated the two germline ends. The CDR3 DNA reads TGTGCCAGCAGTCCGAGGGGGTGGGTTGAAGCTTTCTTT. Protein: CASSPRGWVEAFF.

The chain couples TRBV19 to TRBJ2-7, with 7 bases aligning to TRBD1. The ends lost 5 bases at V and 3 bases at J; junction bases unmatched: 7. Germline CDR1 reads LNHDA; CDR2 reads SQIVND (reference sequence). The CDR3 loop spans 14 amino acids. The CDR3 DNA is TGTGCCAGTAGTCTCCGGACAGGACTCTACGAGCAGTACTTC. This gives the protein CASSLRTGLYEQYF.

This sequence joins TRBV18 and TRBJ1-1; the D is unclear. CDR1 is KGHSH, CDR2 LQKENI, per germline. This CDR3 is 15 amino acids long. V lost 3 bases, J lost 0 bases, and 11 bases lay in between. CDR3 region: CASSPRIGMNTEAFF. In DNA form, the CDR3 reads TGTGCCAGCTCACCGCGGATAGGCATGAACACTGAAGCTTTCTTT.

CDR3 sequence: CASSFGIPGTGGQDTQYF. CDR3 nucleotides: TGTGCCAGCAGCTTTGGGATCCCCGGGACAGGGGGACAAGATACGCAGTATTTT. The V call is TRBV7-8, the J call TRBJ2-3; 11 bases line up with TRBD1. The V gene end was trimmed by 3 bases and the J gene end by 5 bases; junction bases not matched to a gene: 13. Germline V gene sequence: CDR1 SGHVS, CDR2 FQNEAQ. The CDR3 consists of 18 residues.

The chain couples TRBV29-1 to TRBJ2-7; 10 bases line up with TRBD1. From germline, CDR1 is SQVTM and CDR2 ANQGSEA. This CDR3 region has 11 residues. The V segment lost 7 bases and the J segment 6 bases; nucleotides outside the gene matches: 3. The CDR3 bases are TGCAGCGGACAGGGGGCTGGCGAGCAGTACTTC. This codes for CSGQGAGEQYF.

The chain uses TRBV11-2 and TRBJ2-1, with TRBD2 identical over 7 bases. CDR1 is SGHAT and CDR2 is FQNNGV in the germline V gene. The junction had 8 bases not matched to a gene; V was cut back by 6 bases and J by 0 bases. The CDR3 has 16 residues. The CDR3 spells CASRRLTSSSYNEQFF. The CDR3 region has the DNA TGTGCCAGCAGGCGATTGACTAGCTCCTCCTACAATGAGCAGTTCTTC.

The chain couples TRBV27 to TRBJ2-7; a weak D match, TRBD1 (6 bases). Trimming shortened V by 3 bases and J by 3 bases, and 9 bases separated the two germline ends. Germline V CDR1 and CDR2: MNHEY, SMNVEV (reference sequence). This CDR3 is 13 amino acids long. CDR3 sequence: CASSFTGYYEQYF. The CDR3 DNA sequence: TGTGCCAGCAGTTTTACAGGGTACTACGAGCAGTACTTC.

This chain links TRBV7-8 with TRBJ2-1; D call uncertain. V was trimmed by 2 bases and J by 3 bases, leaving 5 bases between them. CDR1 SGHVS and CDR2 FQNEAQ come from the germline V gene. The CDR3 has 13 residues. The CDR3 loop is CASSLTVYNEQFF. CDR3 nucleotide sequence: TGTGCCAGCAGCTTAACAGTCTACAATGAGCAGTTCTTC.

The gene calls are TRBV7-9 and TRBJ1-6; D is unresolved. V lost 1 base, J lost 3 bases, and 10 bases lay in between. This CDR3 has 16 amino acids. Looked up from germline, CDR1 is SEHNR and CDR2 is FQNEAQ (reference sequence). The CDR3 DNA is TGTGCCAGCAGCTTAGAAGAGGGCCACTATAATTCACCCCTCCACTTT. It codes for CASSLEEGHYNSPLHF. Full variable domain (missing parts from reference TRBV7-9 and TRBJ1-6): DTGVSQNPRHKITKRGQNVTFRCDPISEHNRLYWYRQTLGQGPEFLTYFQNEAQLEKSRLLSDRFSAERPKGSFSTLEIQRTEQGDSAMYLCASSLEEGHYNSPLHFGNGTRLTVT.